This T cell receptor (beta chain) was sequenced for a study of blood T cell repertoires in COVID-19. Study context: The origin of the acute and convalescent COVID-19 samples was the United States, Italy and Spain. The analysed material was cDNA or gDNA that came from T cells, B-cell-depleted T cells, or PBMCs.

Here immunoSEQ multiplex PCR was the method, and the copy in TCRdb shows in-frame clones only, minus some. This table holds hundreds of thousands of clones, about 86% found once. Trimming stripped 3 bases from V and 4 bases from J, with 9 bases between. The CDR3 extends over 13 amino acids. The chain couples TRBV12-3 or TRBV12-4 to TRBJ1-2; D not certain. This clonotype originated in a woman aged 50 to 65 with acute or convalescent COVID-19. Sequencing input: peripheral blood. In DNA, the CDR3 is TGTGCCAGCAGTTTGTTGGGGAGCTATGGCTACACCTTC. Translation: CASSLLGSYGYTF.